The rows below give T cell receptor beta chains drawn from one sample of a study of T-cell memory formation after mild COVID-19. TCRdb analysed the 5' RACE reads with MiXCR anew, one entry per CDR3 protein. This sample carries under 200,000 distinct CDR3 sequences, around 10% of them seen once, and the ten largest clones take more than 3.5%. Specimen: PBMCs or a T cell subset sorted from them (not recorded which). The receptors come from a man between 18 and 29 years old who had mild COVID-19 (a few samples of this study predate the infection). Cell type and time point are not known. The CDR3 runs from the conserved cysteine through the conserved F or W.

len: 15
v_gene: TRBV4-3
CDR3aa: CASSQAAVASYGYTF

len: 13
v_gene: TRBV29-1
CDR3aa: CSVDIRGGTEAFF

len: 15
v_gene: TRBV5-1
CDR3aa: CASSLLERDTGELFF

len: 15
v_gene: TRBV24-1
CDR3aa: CATSDPGRGTDTQYF

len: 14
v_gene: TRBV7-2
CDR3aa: CASSPYRGTDTQYF

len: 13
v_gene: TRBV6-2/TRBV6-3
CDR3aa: CASSYTDPGPQHF

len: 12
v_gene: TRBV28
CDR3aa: CASGTGDNEQFF

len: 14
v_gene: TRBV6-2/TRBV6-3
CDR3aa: CATGDQRLHQTQYF

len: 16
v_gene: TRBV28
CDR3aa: CASSSGQGAHRETQYF

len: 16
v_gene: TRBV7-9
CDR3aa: CASSLGGAGENTEAFF

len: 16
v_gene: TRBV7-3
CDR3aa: CASSKGQGSSYNEQFF

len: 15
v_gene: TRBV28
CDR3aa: CASSSGQDSYNEQFF